The 30 T cell receptor beta chains listed next were all sequenced from one sample in a study of neurological immune-mediated disorders. TCRdb analysed the 5' RACE reads with MiXCR anew, one entry per CDR3 protein. Of under 80,000 distinct CDR3 sequences detected, around 5% appear once; the ten largest clones hold less than 3.5%. Material: PBMCs. The receptor source for this set is a woman aged 50 to 60 with multiple sclerosis.

This clonotype was observed many times. The CDR3 DNA sequence: TGTGCCAGCAGTTCACTCAGGACAGGCAACACAGATACGCAGTATTTT. Residues: CASSSLRTGNTDTQYF. The J gene is TRBJ2-3, the V gene TRBV5-5; 7 positions match TRBD1. V was pared by 5 bases and J by 2 bases, with 11 bases of the junction left unmatched. The germline V gene has CDR1 SGHKS and CDR2 YYEKEE (reference sequence). CDR3 length: 16 amino acids.

As for this clonotype: This may stem from a read error, because a much larger clone lies one nucleotide away. The chain joins TRBV27 to TRBJ2-3, with D unclear. V dropped 3 bases and J dropped 10 bases, with 11 bases sitting between them. This CDR3 has 12 amino acids. The germline V gene has CDR1 MNHEY and CDR2 SMNVEV (reference sequence). CDR3 residues: CASSFSVEPQYF. The CDR3 DNA is TGTGCCAGCAGTTTCTCAGTAGAGCCGCAGTATTTT.

Many counts were recorded for this clonotype. This rearrangement joins TRBV6-4 to TRBJ1-1; 7 bases match TRBD1. The CDR3 has 14 residues. In germline, CDR1 is MRHNA, CDR2 SNTAGT. V was clipped by 0 bases and J by 4 bases; unmatched bases: 2. Here the CDR3 reads CASSDSTGPTEAFF. The CDR3 region has the DNA TGTGCCAGCAGTGACTCGACAGGGCCCACTGAAGCTTTCTTT.

Many counts were recorded for this clonotype. CDR3 protein: CASSPRERGGKQFF. The CDR3, as DNA: TGTGCCAGCAGCCCTCGGGAGCGGGGGGGGAAGCAGTTCTTC. This chain uses TRBV12-3 or TRBV12-4 with TRBJ2-1; 10 positions agree with TRBD2. The CDR3 covers 14 residues. After removal of 6 bases from V and 11 bases from J, the junction contained 10 bases not matched to a gene.

This clonotype was recorded at least ten times. The chain carries TRBV12-3 or TRBV12-4 and TRBJ1-4; a weak D match, TRBD1 (5 bases). The CDR3 is 14 residues long. V gave up 3 bases and J gave up 8 bases, with 13 bases separating them. The CDR3 protein is CASSFTGGKEKLFF. CDR3 nucleotide sequence: TGTGCCAGCAGTTTTACGGGGGGTAAGGAAAAACTGTTTTTT.

In this sample, this clonotype turned up a few times. V is TRBV2 and J is TRBJ2-3; D is undetermined. The germline gives CDR1 SNHLY, CDR2 FYNNEI. V lost 3 bases to trimming and J lost 5 bases, with 12 bases between them. CDR3 size: 14 residues. For the CDR3, the DNA is TGTGCCAGCAGTGAGGACGGGCTCCGAGATACGCAGTATTTT. Its translation is CASSEDGLRDTQYF.

Details on this clonotype: Since a much larger clone is just one base distant, this may be a read error. This chain links TRBV10-2 with TRBJ1-1; D gene uncertain. Germline V CDR1 and CDR2: WSHSY, SAAADI. V was shortened by 6 bases and J by 5 bases, with 10 bases between the two germline ends. This CDR3 region has 12 residues. CDR3 sequence (DNA): TGCGCCAGCAGCAAGGGAGGGACTGAAGCTTTCTTT. Translated, it gives CASSKGGTEAFF.

At least ten counts were recorded for this clonotype. The chain has TRBV6-6 and TRBJ2-7; 10 positions match TRBD2. Germline lookup yields CDR1 MNHNY and CDR2 SVGAGI (reference sequence). Trimming took 5 bases from V and 2 from J; bases not matched to a gene: 6. This CDR3 has 15 amino acids. CDR3 loop: CASSPIAGGAYEQYF. CDR3 in DNA: TGTGCCAGCAGTCCTATAGCGGGGGGCGCCTACGAGCAGTACTTC.

This clonotype was counted at least ten times. The chain has TRBV20-1 and TRBJ1-1; D unresolved. The CDR3 contains 16 residues. The V end lost 2 bases, the J end lost 4 bases, and 20 bases lay between the germline ends. CDR1 and CDR2 from the germline V gene are DFQATT and SNEGSKA (reference sequence). As DNA, the CDR3 is TGCAGTGCTAGACGATCCATGGTGGACGAACTCACTGAAGCTTTCTTT. Translation gives CSARRSMVDELTEAFF.

This clonotype was seen repeatedly, ten times or more. CDR3 sequence reads: CASSYGQATTEAFF. The CDR3 region has the DNA TGTGCCAGCAGTTACGGACAGGCAACTACTGAAGCTTTCTTT. The chain joins TRBV28 to TRBJ1-1; TRBD1 matches 7 bases. This CDR3 spans 14 amino acids. Germline V gives CDR1 MDHEN, CDR2 SYDVKM. Losses at the gene ends were 4 bases for V and 5 bases for J; bases not matched to a gene: 7.

This clonotype was observed at least ten times. This chain connects TRBV5-1 to TRBJ2-3; unclear D gene. V lost 4 bases, J lost 4 bases, and 13 bases lay in between. CDR1 and CDR2 from the germline V gene are SGHRS and YFSETQ. The CDR3 totals 14 residues. CDR3 region: CASSVLGSADTQYF. In DNA form, the CDR3 reads TGCGCCAGCAGCGTCCTAGGGTCCGCAGATACGCAGTATTTT.

This clonotype was seen repeatedly, ten times or more. The genes are TRBV12-3 or TRBV12-4 and TRBJ2-5; 12 positions agree with TRBD2. The CDR3 length is 15 residues. V was pared by 4 bases and J by 5 bases, with 5 bases of the junction left unmatched. CDR3 coding DNA: TGTGCCAGCAGTTCTAGCGGGGGGGCCGTCGAGACCCAGTACTTC. It yields the protein CASSSSGGAVETQYF.

The sample holds many counts of this clonotype. J is TRBJ2-2 and V is TRBV12-3 or TRBV12-4, with TRBD2 as a possible D gene (5 bases). This CDR3 is 13 amino acids long. Here the CDR3 reads CARVGRNTGELFF. Here the CDR3 DNA reads TGTGCGAGGGTTGGGCGGAACACCGGGGAGCTGTTTTTT.

This clonotype was seen at least ten times. The chain links TRBV7-2 to TRBJ2-1; D gene unclear. Germline V CDR1 and CDR2: SGHTA, FQGNSA. With 0 bases removed from V and 6 bases from J, the gap between germline ends came to 6 bases. The CDR3 has 13 amino acids. CDR3 sequence: CASSLAGINEQFF. In DNA, the CDR3 is TGTGCCAGCAGCTTAGCGGGGATCAATGAGCAGTTCTTC. Filled out from reference TRBV7-2 and TRBJ2-1, the complete variable domain reads GAGVSQSPSNKVTEKGKDVELRCDPISGHTALYWYRQSLGQGLEFLIYFQGNSAPDKSGLPSDRFSAERTGGSVSTLTIQRTQQEDSAVYLCASSLAGINEQFFGPGTRLTVL.

This clonotype was recorded many times. V is TRBV9 and J is TRBJ2-1; D call uncertain. The CDR3 runs to 12 residues. Trimming left V 0 bases short and J 8 bases short, with 6 bases between. Germline CDR1 reads SGDLS; CDR2 reads YYNGEE. The CDR3 protein is CASSVDWDEQFF. As DNA, the CDR3 is TGTGCCAGCAGCGTAGATTGGGATGAGCAGTTCTTC.

This chain uses TRBV10-3 with TRBJ2-1, with a weak D call TRBD1 (6 bases). CDR3 length: 11 residues. V lost 10 bases to trimming and J lost 10 bases, with 14 bases between them. Germline CDR1 ENHRY, CDR2 SYGVKD. The CDR3 loop is CATETGFEQFF. CDR3 sequence (DNA): TGTGCCACCGAAACAGGGTTCGAGCAGTTCTTC.

This clonotype was recorded many times. The CDR3 DNA reads as TGCGCCAGCAGCCAAGAGGGGGCTCGGAACACCGGGGAGCTGTTTTTT. It translates to CASSQEGARNTGELFF. The rearrangement links TRBV4-3 to TRBJ2-2, with D possibly TRBD1 on 6 matching bases. The CDR3 extends over 16 amino acids. Germline loops: CDR1 LGHNA, CDR2 YSLEER. Trimming took 0 bases from V and 1 from J, leaving 9 bases between them.

This clonotype has a count of ten or more. A single base separates this from a much larger clone, so it may be a read error. V gene TRBV7-3 combines with J gene TRBJ2-2; D is unclear. The CDR3 sequence is 14 residues long. The V gene's germline CDR1 is SGHTA and CDR2 FQGTGA. Trimming took off 4 bases at V and 7 bases at J, with 13 bases between the two ends. CDR3 amino acids: CASSSLKGYGELFF. The DNA of the CDR3 is TGTGCCAGCAGCTCATTAAAGGGATACGGGGAGCTGTTTTTT.

At least ten counts were recorded for this clonotype. The chain links TRBV28 to TRBJ2-7; 9 bases fit TRBD2. V trimming: 2 bases; J trimming: 2 bases; junction bases outside the gene matches: 7. The CDR3 loop spans 16 amino acids. Per germline, CDR1 MDHEN and CDR2 SYDVKM. CDR3 sequence: CASSLKTSGIPYEQYF. The CDR3 nucleotides are TGTGCCAGCAGTTTAAAGACTAGCGGAATCCCCTACGAGCAGTACTTC.

The J gene is TRBJ2-1, the V gene TRBV11-2; 8 bases map to TRBD1. The CDR3 extends over 13 amino acids. Germline values: CDR1 SGHAT, CDR2 FQNNGV. With V trimmed by 4 bases and J by 6 bases, 2 bases remained unmatched. The CDR3 nucleotides read TGTGCCAGCAGCTGGACAGGGTCCAATGAGCAGTTCTTC. This encodes CASSWTGSNEQFF.

This clonotype was observed at least ten times. It may be a read error: a sequence one base away is much more abundant. The gene calls are TRBV29-1 and TRBJ1-1; maybe TRBD1 (6 bases). From germline, CDR1 is SQVTM and CDR2 ANQGSEA. The CDR3 loop spans 12 amino acids. V was clipped by 7 bases and J by 5 bases, with 14 bases between them. This CDR3 is CSDIKGVTEAFF. For the CDR3, the DNA is TGCAGCGACATAAAGGGGGTGACTGAAGCTTTCTTT.

This clonotype has only a few counts. A single base separates this from a much larger clone, so it may be a read error. The V gene is TRBV6-6, the J gene TRBJ2-1, with D maybe TRBD1 (6 bases). Germline CDR1 and CDR2: MNHNY and SVGAGI (reference sequence). This CDR3 region has 13 residues. V was shortened by 0 bases and J by 10 bases, with 10 bases between the two germline ends. The CDR3 here is CASSYSTGWEQFF. In nucleotides, the CDR3 is TGTGCCAGCAGTTACTCGACAGGCTGGGAGCAGTTCTTC.

This clonotype was picked up many times. This chain joins TRBV20-1 and TRBJ1-2; 12 bases align to TRBD1. CDR1 and CDR2 (germline): DFQATT, SNEGSKA (reference sequence). CDR3 size: 15 residues. V gave up 3 bases and J gave up 8 bases; unmatched junction bases: 10. This CDR3 is CSASGRDRGHQGYTF. In DNA form, the CDR3 reads TGCAGTGCTAGCGGCCGGGACAGGGGGCATCAGGGCTACACCTTC.

With regard to this clonotype: At one end the junction does not follow the germline gene, possibly because of a read error. This rearrangement joins TRBV7-3 to TRBJ1-5; perhaps TRBD1 as D (5 bases). This CDR3 has 15 residues. CDR1 is SGHTA, CDR2 FQGTGA, per germline. This CDR3 is CASSPRGGTEQPQNF. CDR3 in DNA: TGTGCCAGCAGCCCTCGGGGGGGAACGGAACAGCCCCAGAATTTT.

The table lists this clonotype with many counts. This chain joins TRBV20-1 and TRBJ1-1; D gene ambiguous. The germline V gene encodes CDR1 DFQATT and CDR2 SNEGSKA (reference sequence). The length of the CDR3 is 13 residues. V shed 0 bases and J shed 8 bases, with 13 bases lying between them. CDR3 sequence: CSARDFEEWEAFF. The DNA for the CDR3 is TGCAGTGCTAGAGATTTCGAGGAATGGGAAGCTTTCTTT.

At least ten counts were recorded for this clonotype. The chain combines TRBV4-3 with TRBJ2-1; 12 bases match TRBD2. Looked up from germline, CDR1 is LGHNA and CDR2 is YSLEER. This CDR3 region has 16 residues. Trimming cost V 0 bases and J 7 bases; bases outside gene matches: 4. The CDR3 DNA follows: TGCGCCAGCAGCCAAGAACTAGCGGGGGGCGTTAATGAGCAGTTCTTC. This codes for CASSQELAGGVNEQFF.

This clonotype turned up a few times. The chain uses TRBV6-2 or TRBV6-3 and TRBJ1-2; 7 nucleotides match TRBD1. The germline gives CDR1 MNHEY, CDR2 SVGEGT. The CDR3 sequence is 15 residues long. The V and J ends lost 11 bases and 4 bases, in that order; junction bases with no gene match: 16. The CDR3 bases are TGTGCCCCCCAGGGGGGTAACCACGAGGGCTATGGCTACACCTTC. Translated: CAPQGGNHEGYGYTF.

This clonotype has ten or more counts. The rearrangement uses TRBV20-1 and TRBJ2-3, with 8 bases aligning to TRBD1. Germline values: CDR1 DFQATT, CDR2 SNEGSKA (reference sequence). Germline trimming cut 3 bases from V and 2 bases from J; bases unmatched to any gene: 4. The CDR3 runs to 14 residues. The CDR3, as DNA: TGCAGTGCTAGGCGACAGGGGTACACAGATACGCAGTATTTT. Translation gives CSARRQGYTDTQYF.

Many counts were recorded for this clonotype. The chain couples TRBV28 to TRBJ2-7; D unclear. This CDR3 region has 14 residues. Germline assignment: CDR1 MDHEN and CDR2 SYDVKM. V was cut by 5 bases and J by 4 bases, with 15 bases left in between. Here the CDR3 reads CASSPRAPAYEQYV. The CDR3 coding sequence is TGTGCCAGCAGTCCCCGGGCCCCAGCATACGAGCAGTACGTC.

There are many counts of this clonotype. V gene TRBV7-2 combines with J gene TRBJ2-1; tentatively, D is TRBD1 or TRBD2 (7 bases each). Deletions cut 4 bases from V and 15 bases from J, with 19 bases between. Germline-derived CDR1 and CDR2 are SGHTA and FQGNSA. The CDR3 runs to 13 residues. The CDR3 DNA reads as TGTGCCAGCAGCTCAGGACTAGTAAGGGGGCGGTTCTTC. This sequence encodes CASSSGLVRGRFF.